Described below is a single T cell receptor (beta chain) sequence and its context. CDR1 is SQVTM and CDR2 is ANQGSEA in the germline V gene. CDR3 length: 12 residues. V lost 3 bases and J 5 bases, leaving 10 bases between the germline ends. This record comes from a study of blood T cell repertoires in COVID-19. Study at large: The samples span acute and convalescent COVID-19 from the United States, Italy and Spain. From T cells, B-cell-depleted T cells, or PBMCs came the material, which was cDNA or gDNA.

Original data processing: By means of reference gene primer amplification, nucleated cell counts were estimated. Assay used: immunoSEQ multiplex PCR; TCRdb lists only in-frame clones, some missing. V, J and clone size are taken as reported in that table, and D and trimming were inferred from the DNA itself. The sample contains under 300,000 clones, roughly 80% of which appear only once. This chain uses TRBV29-1 with TRBJ1-2; D uncertain. What was sequenced was peripheral blood. The TCR originated in a woman in her late teens or twenties with acute or convalescent COVID-19. The CDR3 here is CSVDSAGYGYTF. In DNA form, the CDR3 reads TGCAGCGTTGACTCTGCCGGTTATGGCTACACCTTC.